What follows is one TCR beta chain and its context. Germline V lookup: CDR1 SGHRS, CDR2 YFSETQ. Unmatched junction bases numbered 9, after V lost 0 bases and J lost 2 bases. This CDR3 has 18 amino acids. TCRdb independently ran MiXCR on the RT-PCR reads; one entry per CDR3 protein. The table has some 570,000 distinct CDR3 sequences, around 10% seen once; the top ten hold 11%. This record comes from a study of response to subunit inactivated influenza vaccine. The sample was also reused in another study, on T cells expressing NK-cell markers. As that study records: 5'RACE template switching built TCR beta cDNA with unique molecular identifiers. Repertoire data for TCR beta were derived from sorted T cells (CD3+CD56+NKG2C+, CD3+CD56+NKG2C- and CD3+CD56-NKG2C+). Dominant NKG2C+ clonotypes were found to form about 1.0-7.5% of CD8+ T cells in more than five donors. No clear determination of HCMV specificity was made for expanded NKG2C+ T cell clones.

Sample: PBMCs from blood, taken on the day of vaccination. The chain combines TRBV5-1 with TRBJ2-1; 9 bases fit TRBD2. The receptor's source is a middle-aged man who received an inactivated influenza vaccine. CDR3 sequence (DNA): TGCGCCAGCAGCTTGGAGCCTAGCGGGGCGGGAACCTACAATGAGCAGTTCTTC. It encodes CASSLEPSGAGTYNEQFF.